This T cell receptor beta chain derives from a study of identical twins. Study-wide results and caveats: For cord blood, abundant beta clonotypes had fewer insertions, unlike memory repertoires, which showed none. There is a chance that invariant MAIT and iNKT cells partially muddied zero-insertion analyses. In drawing conclusions, the study used cross-sectional statistical analysis and did not follow the same donors.

This clonotype was seen only a few times. Antigen: not known. Through template switching, a universal primer site was introduced, and the cDNA contained unique molecular identifiers. TCRdb itself ran the 5' RACE reads through MiXCR, one entry per CDR3 protein. The data hold fewer than 550,000 distinct CDR3 sequences, with over 12% observed a single time. V was clipped by 4 bases and J by 2 bases, with 11 bases between them. Germline V CDR1 and CDR2: SGHDT, YYEEEE. There are 14 residues in the CDR3. Separately, the same data were catalogued under a study of yellow fever vaccine responses in identical twins.

The sequenced sample consisted of CD4+ T cells sorted from blood. This chain links TRBV5-6 with TRBJ2-3; D possibly matches TRBD1 or TRBD2 (5 bases each). The receptor's source is a woman under 30 in good health. CDR3 region: CASSAGALTDTQYF. DNA of the CDR3: TGTGCCAGCAGCGCCGGGGCTCTCACAGATACGCAGTATTTT.